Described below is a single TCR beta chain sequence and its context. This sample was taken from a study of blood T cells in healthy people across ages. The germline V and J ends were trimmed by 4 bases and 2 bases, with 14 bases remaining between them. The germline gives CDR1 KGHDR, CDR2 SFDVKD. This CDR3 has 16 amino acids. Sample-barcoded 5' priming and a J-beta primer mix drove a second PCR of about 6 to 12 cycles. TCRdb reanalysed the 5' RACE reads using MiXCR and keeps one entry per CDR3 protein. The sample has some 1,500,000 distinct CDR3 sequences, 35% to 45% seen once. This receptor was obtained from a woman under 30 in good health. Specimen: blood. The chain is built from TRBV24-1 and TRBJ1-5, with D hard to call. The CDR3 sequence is CATSDRTGNGNQPQHF. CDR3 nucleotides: TGTGCCACCAGTGACAGGACTGGGAATGGCAATCAGCCCCAGCATTTT.